The 22 T cell receptor beta chains listed next were all sequenced from one sample in a study of PD-L1 blockade in urothelial cancer. Sequencing used immunoSEQ multiplex PCR; TCRdb keeps in-frame clones, though not all of them. The repertoire holds 72,000 or so clones, around 88% seen once, with more than 13% in the top ten. Regarding time point: pretreatment peripheral blood. The sequencing used PBMCs, collected around atezolizumab (anti-PD-L1) treatment. These receptors were collected from a man in his 60s with urothelial cancer.

The chain employs TRBV2 and TRBJ2-7; D gene unclear. CDR1 and CDR2 from the germline V gene are SNHLY and FYNNEI. This CDR3 has 10 amino acids. V was shortened by 6 bases and J by 3 bases, with 3 bases between the two germline ends. This chain's CDR3 is CASSRYEQYF. CDR3 DNA sequence: TGTGCCAGCAGCCGCTACGAGCAGTACTTC.

The gene calls are TRBV29-1 and TRBJ2-1; TRBD2 aligns across 12 bases. This CDR3 is built from 16 residues. Germline lookup yields CDR1 SQVTM and CDR2 ANQGSEA. Trimming cost V 0 bases and J 8 bases; bases outside gene matches: 8. The CDR3 protein is CSVEDTSGGPAHEQFF. In DNA form, the CDR3 reads TGCAGCGTTGAAGATACTAGCGGGGGGCCCGCCCATGAGCAGTTCTTC.

The chain uses TRBV5-1 and TRBJ2-3; 7 bases agree with TRBD1. After removal of 0 bases from V and 2 bases from J, the junction contained 3 bases not matched to a gene. The CDR3 has 15 amino acids. Germline CDR1 and CDR2: SGHRS and YFSETQ. The CDR3 region has the DNA TGCGCCAGCAGCTTGGGGGGACAGACCACAGATACGCAGTATTTT. It is translated as CASSLGGQTTDTQYF.

This chain links TRBV5-1 with TRBJ2-3; 13 positions match TRBD2. V shed 4 bases, J shed 6 bases, and the junction held 5 bases outside the gene matches. The CDR3 runs 15 residues. Germline assignment: CDR1 SGHRS and CDR2 YFSETQ. CDR3 region: CASSHGLAGVDTQYF. Here the CDR3 DNA reads TGCGCCAGCAGCCACGGACTAGCGGGGGTCGATACGCAGTATTTT.

The chain recombines TRBV10-2 with TRBJ2-6; D is ambiguous. V shed 5 bases and J shed 16 bases, with 12 bases lying between them. CDR1 WSHSY and CDR2 SAAADI come from the germline V gene. This CDR3 is 11 amino acids long. CDR3 sequence: CASSFDSFLTF. As DNA, the CDR3 is TGCGCCAGCAGTTTCGACTCCTTTCTGACTTTC.

V usage is TRBV14 and J usage is TRBJ1-2, with D possibly matching TRBD1 (6 bases). Germline V gene lookup returns CDR1 SGHDN and CDR2 FVKESK. Trimming took 1 base from V and 4 from J, leaving 13 bases between them. The CDR3 runs 15 residues. The CDR3 is CASSQGTGRLYGYTF. The CDR3 region has the DNA TGTGCCAGCAGCCAAGGAACAGGGCGCCTCTATGGCTACACCTTC.

This clone was recorded only once. The chain combines TRBV6-5 with TRBJ2-1, with 7 bases matching TRBD2. CDR3 length: 15 amino acids. V dropped 0 bases and J dropped 4; count of bases not matched to a gene: 3. Germline V gene sequence: CDR1 MNHEY, CDR2 SVGAGI. The CDR3 DNA sequence: TGTGCCAGCAGTTACTCCGGGACTAATTACAATGAGCAGTTCTTC. This encodes CASSYSGTNYNEQFF.

V gene TRBV27 combines with J gene TRBJ1-6, with TRBD1 matching 9 bases. The V gene's germline CDR1 is MNHEY and CDR2 SMNVEV (reference sequence). The CDR3 runs to 16 residues. V shed 7 bases, J shed 7 bases, and the junction held 11 bases outside the gene matches. CDR3 sequence (DNA): TGTGCCAGCACTACCCCCCGGACAGGGGTAAATTCACCCCTCCACTTT. As protein: CASTTPRTGVNSPLHF.

The J gene is TRBJ1-5, the V gene TRBV7-2; TRBD1 might be the D (5 bases). V lost 2 bases, J lost 6 bases, and 14 bases lay in between. Germline values: CDR1 SGHTA, CDR2 FQGNSA. This CDR3 has 15 residues. In DNA form, the CDR3 reads TGTGCCAGCAGCTTATCGCTGGACAATGTTCAGCCCCAGCATTTT. Protein: CASSLSLDNVQPQHF.

The chain links TRBV5-4 to TRBJ2-7; 7 nucleotides align to TRBD2. This CDR3 has 17 residues. Germline V gene data show CDR1 as SGHNT and CDR2 as YYREEE (reference sequence). J lost 0 bases, V lost 1 base, and 10 bases had no gene match. As DNA, the CDR3 is TGTGCCAGCAGCTTGCTCGGGGGGAGAATGATCTCCTACGAGCAGTACTTC. Translated, it gives CASSLLGGRMISYEQYF.

Of note for this clone: It is likely a read error, because the conserved phenylalanine at the end of the CDR3 is missing. The V and J genes are TRBV6-5 and TRBJ1-6, with a tentative D call TRBD1 (5 bases). Trimming removed 9 bases at V and 7 bases at J, with 13 bases between. Germline-derived CDR1 and CDR2 are MNHEY and SVGAGI. The CDR3 has 13 residues. The chain's CDR3 is CASSYGANSPLHL. The CDR3 DNA reads as TGTGCCAGTTCATATGGGGCAAATTCACCCCTCCACCTT.

This sequence joins TRBV23-1 and TRBJ2-5; D might be TRBD2 (7 bases). TRBV23-1 is sorted into the ORF group, with uncertain function. V lost 1 base to trimming and J lost 5 bases, with 23 bases between them. There are 18 residues in the CDR3. CDR3 sequence (DNA): TGCGCCAGCAGTCAATTTTTCCCCCGCCAAGGGAGGGGGGAGACCCAGTACTTC. Residues: CASSQFFPRQGRGETQYF.

This chain links TRBV4-1 with TRBJ1-2; TRBD1 is a possible D gene (6 bases). V was cut by 0 bases and J by 2 bases, with 7 bases left in between. Germline-derived CDR1 and CDR2 are MGHRA and YSYEKL. This CDR3 has 14 residues. DNA for the CDR3: TGCGCCAGCAGCCAAGATGACAGGAACTATGGCTACACCTTC. This codes for CASSQDDRNYGYTF.

This chain connects TRBV5-1 to TRBJ1-1; D uncertain. CDR1 is SGHRS, CDR2 YFSETQ, per germline. The CDR3 length is 16 residues. V was cut by 1 base and J by 4 bases, with 17 bases left in between. CDR3 sequence (DNA): TGCGCCAGCAGCTTGAACGCCCGCTCAGCGTTCACTGAAGCTTTCTTT. Protein: CASSLNARSAFTEAFF.

The chain employs TRBV4-3 and TRBJ1-1; no firm D call. The CDR3 has 13 residues. Germline assignment: CDR1 LGHNA and CDR2 YSLEER. Trimming left V 4 bases short and J 1 base short, with 7 bases between. In nucleotides, the CDR3 is TGCGCCAGCAGCCGGGCAACGAACACTGAAGCTTTCTTT. This gives the protein CASSRATNTEAFF.

The chain has TRBV7-2 and TRBJ2-7, with a tentative D call TRBD2 (6 bases). Germline V lookup: CDR1 SGHTA, CDR2 FQGNSA. This CDR3 contains 15 residues. Trimming removed 1 base from V and 2 bases from J, with 12 bases in between. CDR3 DNA: TGTGCCAGCAGCTTAGAAAGCGGGCAAGCCTACGAGCAGTACTTC. Amino acids: CASSLESGQAYEQYF. Supplemented by reference TRBV7-2 and TRBJ2-7, the full variable domain reads GAGVSQSPSNKVTEKGKDVELRCDPISGHTALYWYRQSLGQGLEFLIYFQGNSAPDKSGLPSDRFSAERTGGSVSTLTIQRTQQEDSAVYLCASSLESGQAYEQYFGPGTRLTVT.

This chain joins TRBV28 and TRBJ1-4; D gene uncertain. CDR1 is MDHEN, CDR2 SYDVKM, per germline. The CDR3 is 15 amino acids. Between the trimmed V and J ends, which lost 3 bases and 0 bases, there was a span of 8 bases. The CDR3 DNA follows: TGTGCCAGCAGTTTTTTATCAGCAACTAATGAAAAACTGTTTTTT. Protein sequence: CASSFLSATNEKLFF.

The chain recombines TRBV2 with TRBJ1-2; TRBD1 matches at 9 bases. This CDR3 has 16 amino acids. V lost 6 bases and J lost 1; bases outside the gene matches: 9. CDR1 is SNHLY and CDR2 is FYNNEI in the germline V gene. The CDR3 nucleotides are TGTGCCAGCAGGGACCGGGACAGGGTCGGTAACTATGGCTACACCTTC. Amino acids: CASRDRDRVGNYGYTF.

This rearrangement joins TRBV5-1 to TRBJ1-5, with 7 bases matching TRBD1. This CDR3 contains 13 residues. Trimming removed 2 bases from V and 7 bases from J; junction bases left unmatched: 3. CDR1 is SGHRS and CDR2 is YFSETQ in the germline V gene. The CDR3: CASSLGGGQPQHF. As DNA, the CDR3 is TGCGCCAGCAGCTTAGGGGGCGGCCAGCCCCAGCATTTT.

Only one count was recorded for this clone. V and J are TRBV7-9 and TRBJ1-4, with TRBD1 matching over 10 bases. Germline CDR1 reads SEHNR; CDR2 reads FQNEAQ (reference sequence). V gave up 5 bases and J gave up 9 bases; unmatched junction bases: 9. This CDR3 region has 15 residues. The CDR3 loop is CASSPSGTGVQKLFF. CDR3 bases: TGTGCCAGCAGCCCCAGCGGGACAGGGGTTCAAAAACTGTTTTTT.

J is TRBJ2-2 and V is TRBV5-1; 16 nucleotides line up with TRBD2. The CDR3 loop spans 18 amino acids. Losses at the gene ends were 6 bases for V and 5 bases for J; bases not matched to a gene: 10. CDR1 and CDR2 (germline): SGHRS, YFSETQ. CDR3 residues: CASTPPGLAGGRTGELFF. CDR3 coding DNA: TGCGCCAGCACCCCACCGGGACTAGCGGGGGGGCGTACCGGGGAGCTGTTTTTT.

This clone appeared a single time. V and J are TRBV5-6 and TRBJ2-3; 16 bases line up with TRBD2. The trim removed 6 bases at V and 5 bases at J, leaving 9 bases unmatched. Looked up from germline, CDR1 is SGHDT and CDR2 is YYEEEE. CDR3 length equals 17 residues. The CDR3 loop reads CASTRGLAGGPEDTQYF. The CDR3, as DNA: TGTGCCAGCACCCGGGGACTAGCGGGGGGGCCTGAAGATACGCAGTATTTT. Full variable domain (outside the CDR3, taken from reference TRBV5-6 and TRBJ2-3): DAGVTQSPTHLIKTRGQQVTLRCSPKSGHDTVSWYQQALGQGPQFIFQYYEEEERQRGNFPDRFSGHQFPNYSSELNVNALLLGDSALYLCASTRGLAGGPEDTQYFGPGTRLTVL.